The 10 T cell receptor beta chains below all came from one sample that was sequenced in a study of regulatory T cells in long-lasting Graves disease. Assembly of TCR beta libraries relied on iRepertoire HTBI primers together with Arm-PCR of CDR3 regions. TCRdb reprocessed the multiplex PCR reads with MiXCR, giving one entry per CDR3 protein. The sample shows some 370,000 distinct CDR3 sequences, 23% of them seen only once. Specified time point: persistent/refractory GD, antithyroid drugs over 5 years with positive TRAb. Generation of the TCR library employed RNA extracted from PBMCs. The source material was peripheral blood mononuclear cells (PBMCs), sampled when the disease was refractory, from a patient treated with antithyroid drugs. These receptors were collected from a woman in her 40s with Graves disease.

Ten or more counts support this clonotype. This chain uses TRBV10-3 with TRBJ2-5; possibly TRBD2 for D (6 bases). The CDR3 has 13 residues. V gave up 6 bases and J gave up 1 base, with 9 bases separating them. Germline-derived CDR1 and CDR2 are ENHRY and SYGVKD. The CDR3 here is CAIREGPQETQYF. The CDR3 nucleotides read TGTGCCATCAGGGAGGGGCCCCAAGAGACCCAGTACTTC.

Many counts were recorded for this clonotype. The rearrangement uses TRBV2 and TRBJ1-5; perhaps TRBD1 as D (5 bases). Trimming removed 10 bases from V and 9 bases from J, with 19 bases in between. This CDR3 comprises 13 residues. The germline V gene has CDR1 SNHLY and CDR2 FYNNEI. CDR3 coding DNA: TGTGCCACCCAACCGGGACGGGTAGGGCCCCAGCATTTT. The encoded protein is CATQPGRVGPQHF.

This clonotype came up a few times. V gene TRBV12-3 or TRBV12-4 combines with J gene TRBJ2-1; the match to TRBD2 covers 7 bases. This CDR3 spans 16 amino acids. V was pared by 2 bases and J by 5 bases, with 9 bases of the junction left unmatched. The CDR3 loop reads CASSLNTGGPNNEQFF. DNA of the CDR3: TGTGCCAGCAGTTTAAATACGGGAGGCCCCAACAATGAGCAGTTCTTC.

The genes are TRBV28 and TRBJ2-5; 11 nucleotides agree with TRBD2. Trimming removed 5 bases from V and 5 bases from J; junction bases left unmatched: 10. The CDR3 contains 16 residues. Per the germline V gene, CDR1 is MDHEN and CDR2 is SYDVKM. The DNA of the CDR3 is TGTGCCAGCAGTCCGGGAATAGCGGGGGGGCAGGAGACCCAGTACTTC. Its protein product is CASSPGIAGGQETQYF.

CDR3: CSASLHTDTQYF. In nucleotides, the CDR3 is TGCAGTGCTAGTTTACACACAGATACGCAGTATTTT. The chain is built from TRBV20-1 and TRBJ2-3, with unresolved D. The CDR3 spans 12 residues. V gave up 3 bases and J gave up 2 bases, with 6 bases separating them. CDR1 and CDR2 from the germline V gene are DFQATT and SNEGSKA (reference sequence).

The V call is TRBV6-5, the J call TRBJ2-7; D is undetermined. V lost 2 bases and J 1 base, leaving 12 bases between the germline ends. CDR3 size: 15 residues. Germline CDR1 MNHEY, CDR2 SVGAGI. CDR3 residues: CASSYPQPPSYEQYF. Here the CDR3 DNA reads TGTGCCAGCAGTTACCCCCAACCGCCTTCCTACGAGCAGTACTTC.

This clonotype has a handful of counts. The chain links TRBV27 to TRBJ2-2; D might be TRBD1 (5 bases). The V gene's germline CDR1 is MNHEY and CDR2 SMNVEV (reference sequence). The CDR3 is 14 residues long. V shed 2 bases and J shed 3 bases, with 7 bases lying between them. CDR3 loop: CASSLRGYTGELFF. CDR3 sequence (DNA): TGTGCCAGCAGTTTAAGGGGTTACACCGGGGAGCTGTTTTTT.

This clonotype was recorded many times. This chain connects TRBV28 to TRBJ2-7; 10 bases agree with TRBD2. Trimming removed 8 bases from V and 3 bases from J; junction bases left unmatched: 7. This CDR3 comprises 14 residues. Germline V gene lookup returns CDR1 MDHEN and CDR2 SYDVKM. CDR3: CASARAGGRYEQYF. CDR3 coding DNA: TGTGCCAGCGCGCGAGCGGGAGGGCGCTACGAGCAGTACTTC.

The chain links TRBV27 to TRBJ2-6; D is undetermined. The CDR3 is made up of 14 amino acids. Germline lookup yields CDR1 MNHEY and CDR2 SMNVEV (reference sequence). V lost 3 bases to trimming and J lost 2 bases, with 5 bases between them. The DNA for the CDR3 is TGTGCCAGCAGTTTTAGGCCTGGGGCCAACGTCCTGACTTTC. Translated, it gives CASSFRPGANVLTF.

Many counts were recorded for this clonotype. The chain employs TRBV6-1 and TRBJ1-1, with D uncertain. Trimming took off 0 bases at V and 1 base at J, with 9 bases between the two ends. Germline values: CDR1 MNHNS, CDR2 SASEGT. CDR3 length equals 15 residues. Written as DNA, the CDR3 is TGTGCCAGCAGTGAAGCTAATCCCGAGAACACTGAAGCTTTCTTT. As protein: CASSEANPENTEAFF.